The sequence of this TCR beta chain was determined in a study of shared clonotypes between healthy human individuals (TCRdb year 2020). About the investigation overall: The cohort included three men and two women between 18 and 49 years of age. Per donor, three plates each were used for CD4 naive and CD4 memory, two for CD8 naive, and one for CD8 memory. Blood TCR repertoires of about five healthy adults were deeply sequenced to estimate repertoire size and the extent of clonotype sharing between individuals. Different laboratories and diverse techniques were used to prepare libraries and sequence TCR repertoires, to increase sequencing depth and limit assay-specific biases. Between about 0.8 and 8.9 billion PBMCs per donor were obtained by leukapheresis. Broader findings and caveats from the paper: Larger estimated clonotype richness was generally found for naive subsets than for memory subsets. The genetic and exposure-history diversity represented was limited by the small number of donors. Even with the large sequencing depth, rarefaction of the sorted-subset datasets indicated that sequencing was incomplete. Compared with non-shared clonotypes, clonotypes shared by all four sorted-subset donors had higher generation probabilities. Pairwise subsampling led to the expectation that sequencing depth would affect the degree of clonotype sharing among donors. Across a few donors, about 5% of naive CD4, roughly 3.3% of naive CD8, under 2.5% of memory CD4, and over 0.35% of memory CD8 clonotypes were shared. Only blood was sampled, and tissue TCR repertoires likely differ from those in blood.

From V the trimming removes 5 bases and from J it removes 2 bases, while the gene matches leave 6 bases of the junction unaccounted for. The germline V gene sets CDR1 to MNHEY and CDR2 to SVGAGI. Its CDR3 holds 15 amino acids, cysteine through phenylalanine. The kept DNA is CDR3 alone, 45 bases in frame from the first base. TCR CDR3 regions were amplified from genomic DNA by multiplex PCR using the deep immunoSEQ assay. For each cell subset, the extracted genomic DNA was distributed evenly across all wells of several immunoSEQ 96-well plates, and each plate served as one replicate. For sorted subsets, approximately 190 ng genomic DNA, equal to about 30,000 T cell genomes, was loaded into each replicate PCR. Purified libraries were quantified with a Qubit 3.0 fluorometer, sized on a Bioanalyzer 2100, and re-quantified with the KAPA Library Quantification kit. A separate single-read 150-cycle Illumina NextSeq 550 flow cell was used to sequence each immunoSEQ 96-well plate. The paper's data handling went like this. The immunoSEQ output contained only junctional sequences without quality scores, so filtering could not match that applied to full-length reads. To assign V/J genes and CDR3, sequences were annotated against IMGT germline references using PyIR, a Python wrapper for IgBLAST v1.9. Any read was removed if the V/J assignment was weak (E-value above 1e-6), the CDR3 was missing, or the read contained stop codons, out-of-frame junctions, or ambiguous translated residues. A V3J clonotype was defined by an identical inferred V gene, J gene, and CDR3 amino acid sequence. The percentage overlap between two repertoires was calculated by dividing the number of shared unique clonotypes by the size of the smaller repertoire. Three approaches were used to assess repertoire richness: RTK rarefaction, the Chao1 estimator, and Recon v2.1 estimates of unobserved clonotypes. Generation probabilities for all TCRbeta clonotypes obtained by the gDNA method from a handful of donors were computed using OLGA. What TCRdb holds here is the immuneACCESS table cut down to in-frame rearrangements. Part of the clones is not present; checked against another copy, under half of the missing clones reflect an unresolved V gene, and the others are unexplained. That table furnishes V, J and clone size, whereas the DNA furnished D and trimming. Present in this sample are 2 million to 2.5 million clones, 85% to 95% of which were seen just once. The ten largest clones take up approximately 0.41% of the sample.

Healthy HIV-negative adults with no recently reported acute infections or vaccinations were included as donors. Every donor was a Caucasian adult residing in Nashville, Tennessee, USA. CD4+ T cells were enriched by magnetic negative selection, after which naive cells were positively selected on CD45RA and the negative fraction was taken as the memory subset. Blood was collected by leukapheresis, and PBMCs were isolated by Ficoll-Histopaque density gradient centrifugation and then cryopreserved in liquid nitrogen vapor phase. Purity and quantity of every magnetically sorted T cell population were checked by analytical flow cytometry. Each sorted fraction had its genomic DNA isolated and then quantified by UV absorbance on a Nanodrop 2000c. As to this clone: What antigen it recognizes has not been identified. No qualities accompany the bases; no much larger clone lies one base away.

The receptor was derived from a young man in good health. Some clones in this sample may be carry-over from other donors' samples. Rearrangement joined TRBV6-5 to TRBJ1-2, with 9 middle bases fitting TRBD1. Sequences were obtained from naive CD4+ T cells from PBMCs. The cell subset or site label for this specimen denotes: CD45RA+ positively selected. CDR3 loop: CASSRTGQGNYGYTF. The DNA sequence is as follows: TGTGCCAGCAGTAGAACCGGACAGGGGAACTATGGCTACACCTTC.